There are a few counts of the clone carrying this TCR beta chain. Germline-derived CDR1 and CDR2 are SGHTA and FQGNSA. V lost 5 bases to trimming and J lost 5 bases, with 12 bases between them. The CDR3 is 13 amino acids. Study processing details: Reference gene primers were amplified, and this amplification served to estimate nucleated cell counts. The method was immunoSEQ multiplex PCR; TCRdb's version includes in-frame clones alone and lacks a portion of them. The D gene and trimming were derived from the DNA, and the V and J assignments and clone size from that table. Of 280,000 or so clones listed, roughly 90% are singletons. The data derive from a study of blood T cell repertoires in COVID-19. Study-level information: The cDNA or gDNA used as material had been derived from T cells, B-cell-depleted T cells, or PBMCs.

The specimen sequenced was peripheral blood. This TCR derives from a man aged 18 to 35 with active or convalescent COVID-19. This chain links TRBV7-2 with TRBJ1-2; the D is unclear. Written as DNA, the CDR3 is TGTGCCAGCAGCCCCTCGCGGGAGTATGGCTACACCTTC. Encoded protein: CASSPSREYGYTF.